What follows are 30 T cell receptor beta chains derived from one specimen sequenced in a study of blood T cell repertoires in COVID-19. The assay was immunoSEQ multiplex PCR, and TCRdb's table has in-frame clones only and misses some. The sample carries 230,000 or so clones, 84% recorded once. Source material: peripheral blood. These TCRs come from a man aged 25-45 years with active or convalescent COVID-19.

The chain has TRBV6-2 or TRBV6-3 and TRBJ2-2, with D possibly TRBD2 on 6 matching bases. CDR1 is MNHEY, CDR2 SVGEGT, per germline. CDR3 length: 14 amino acids. V lost 6 bases, J lost 6 bases, and 14 bases lay in between. CDR3 loop: CASSQRLDSGELFF. The CDR3 DNA sequence: TGTGCCAGCAGCCAACGACTAGATTCCGGGGAGCTGTTTTTT.

This clone occurred once. The chain links TRBV6-2 or TRBV6-3 to TRBJ1-1, with D uncertain. Trimming shortened V by 6 bases and J by 7 bases, and 15 bases separated the two germline ends. Germline V CDR1 and CDR2: MNHEY, SVGEGT. The CDR3 covers 13 residues. The CDR3, as DNA: TGTGCCAGCAGCCGCGGACGTACTAGTGAAGCTTTCTTT. Translated: CASSRGRTSEAFF.

By sample fraction, this clone is large. The gene calls are TRBV18 and TRBJ1-5, with 12 positions matching TRBD1. Trimming took 0 bases from V and 6 from J; bases not matched to a gene: 3. CDR3 size: 16 residues. The V gene's germline CDR1 is KGHSH and CDR2 LQKENI. The CDR3 region has the DNA TGTGCCAGCTCACCACCGGGACAGGGGGCTGGTCAGCCCCAGCATTTT. Amino acids: CASSPPGQGAGQPQHF.

V and J are TRBV5-1 and TRBJ2-2; maybe TRBD1 (6 bases). V was shortened by 0 bases and J by 4 bases, with 7 bases between the two germline ends. This CDR3 spans 14 amino acids. Germline-derived CDR1 and CDR2 are SGHRS and YFSETQ. CDR3 DNA: TGCGCCAGCAGCTTGGAGGGGGTCACCGGGGAGCTGTTTTTT. It specifies CASSLEGVTGELFF.

V gene TRBV28 combines with J gene TRBJ2-7, with 7 nucleotides matching TRBD1. Per germline, CDR1 MDHEN and CDR2 SYDVKM. This CDR3 comprises 14 residues. V shed 8 bases, J shed 1 base, and the junction held 8 bases outside the gene matches. The CDR3 region is CASGLGQPSYEQYF. The CDR3 coding sequence is TGTGCCAGCGGCCTGGGACAGCCTTCCTACGAGCAGTACTTC.

This clone has a handful of counts. The chain carries TRBV28 and TRBJ2-2; D is uncertain. Germline values: CDR1 MDHEN, CDR2 SYDVKM. The V and J ends lost 6 bases and 6 bases respectively, with 5 bases between them. The CDR3 runs to 11 residues. The CDR3 nucleotides read TGTGCCAGCAGCGTTCCCGGGGAGCTGTTTTTT. Translation gives CASSVPGELFF.

The CDR3 sequence is CASSPSGGIEAFF. The CDR3 DNA follows: TGTGCCAGCTCACCGAGCGGGGGGATTGAAGCTTTCTTT. The chain uses TRBV18 and TRBJ1-1; a weak D match, TRBD1 (5 bases). The CDR3 is 13 amino acids. The ends were cut back, 3 bases at V and 7 bases at J, with 12 bases in the middle. Germline CDR1 and CDR2: KGHSH and LQKENI. Supplemented by reference TRBV18 and TRBJ1-1, the full variable domain reads NAGVMQNPRHLVRRRGQEARLRCSPMKGHSHVYWYRQLPEEGLKFMVYLQKENIIDESGMPKERFSAEFPKEGPSILRIQQVVRGDSAAYFCASSPSGGIEAFFGQGTRLTVV.

CDR3 DNA sequence: TGTGCCAGCAGCCATAGGGCGGTAGCGATGGGGGCTCCGTACAATGAGCAGTTCTTC. It codes for CASSHRAVAMGAPYNEQFF. The V gene is TRBV3-1 (or the pseudogene TRBV3-2), the J gene TRBJ2-1; perhaps TRBD1 as D (6 bases). CDR1 is LGHDT and CDR2 is YNNKEL in the germline V gene (reference sequence). Trimming cost V 3 bases and J 4 bases, with 25 bases left between them. This CDR3 region has 19 residues.

The rearrangement links TRBV18 to TRBJ1-2; 9 nucleotides agree with TRBD1. This CDR3 is 16 amino acids long. With 3 bases clipped from V and 3 bases from J, the junction kept 8 bases outside the gene matches. Germline CDR1 is KGHSH and CDR2 is LQKENI. The CDR3 loop reads CASSPAGQGQDYGYTF. CDR3 sequence (DNA): TGTGCCAGCTCACCGGCGGGACAGGGACAGGACTATGGCTACACCTTC.

The J gene is TRBJ2-7, the V gene TRBV28; 8 bases map to TRBD1. Germline assignment: CDR1 MDHEN and CDR2 SYDVKM. With 6 bases clipped from V and 7 bases from J, the junction kept 11 bases outside the gene matches. CDR3 size: 14 residues. The CDR3 is CASRRQGTYGEQYF. CDR3 DNA: TGTGCCAGCAGACGACAGGGGACCTACGGTGAGCAGTACTTC.

This chain joins TRBV28 and TRBJ2-7, with a tentative D call TRBD2 (5 bases). CDR3 size: 14 residues. V was shortened by 3 bases and J by 3 bases, with 12 bases between the two germline ends. CDR1 is MDHEN and CDR2 is SYDVKM in the germline V gene. CDR3 loop: CASSLRAIVYEQYF. CDR3 nucleotide sequence: TGTGCCAGCAGTTTGAGGGCAATAGTCTACGAGCAGTACTTC.

The rearrangement links TRBV29-1 to TRBJ2-2; 7 nucleotides match TRBD2. The CDR3 length is 16 residues. The germline V gene encodes CDR1 SQVTM and CDR2 ANQGSEA. J gave up 0 bases and V 5 bases, and 9 bases lay outside the gene matches. Here the CDR3 DNA reads TGCAGCGTTCGACTAGCAACCTTCGCGAACACCGGGGAGCTGTTTTTT. This encodes CSVRLATFANTGELFF.

This chain connects TRBV9 to TRBJ2-3; TRBD1 might be the D (6 bases). The V end was cut by 0 bases, the J end by 0 bases, with 8 bases between. Germline CDR1 SGDLS, CDR2 YYNGEE. The CDR3 covers 15 residues. The CDR3 reads CASSVDGTSTDTQYF. CDR3 DNA: TGTGCCAGCAGCGTAGATGGGACAAGCACAGATACGCAGTATTTT.

This clone has a handful of counts. The rearrangement uses TRBV19 and TRBJ2-7, with D perhaps matching TRBD1 (6 bases). Germline V gene lookup returns CDR1 LNHDA and CDR2 SQIVND (reference sequence). Trimming removed 5 bases from V and 5 bases from J, with 19 bases in between. The CDR3 has 15 amino acids. CDR3 in DNA: TGTGCCAGTAGTGTCCCCAGGGGACGGGGAAACGAGCAGTACTTC. This encodes CASSVPRGRGNEQYF.

V and J are TRBV4-3 and TRBJ1-4; D possibly corresponds to TRBD1 (6 bases). Germline V gene data show CDR1 as LGHNA and CDR2 as YSLEER. The CDR3 runs 15 residues. Deletions cut 3 bases from V and 8 bases from J, with 16 bases between. The CDR3 region has the DNA TGCGCCAGCAGCCAGCTTACGAACAGGGACGAAAAACTGTTTTTT. Translation: CASSQLTNRDEKLFF.

The chain employs TRBV7-6 and TRBJ1-4, with D possibly being TRBD1 (6 bases). CDR1 is SGHVS, CDR2 FNYEAQ, per germline. With 1 base removed from V and 7 bases from J, the gap between germline ends came to 10 bases. This CDR3 has 14 residues. The CDR3 loop reads CASSLGLQGEKLFF. CDR3 coding DNA: TGTGCCAGCAGCTTAGGCCTACAGGGTGAAAAACTGTTTTTT.

The V call is TRBV7-2, the J call TRBJ2-7; 10 bases align to TRBD2. The V gene end was trimmed by 1 base and the J gene end by 2 bases; junction bases not matched to a gene: 5. CDR1 and CDR2 (germline): SGHTA, FQGNSA. CDR3 length: 16 residues. The chain's CDR3 is CASSLDPAGGPYEQYF. CDR3 coding DNA: TGTGCCAGCAGCTTAGATCCAGCGGGAGGGCCCTACGAGCAGTACTTC.

The rearrangement links TRBV24-1 to TRBJ2-6; TRBD1 matches 7 bases. The V gene's germline CDR1 is KGHDR and CDR2 SFDVKD. The CDR3 has 17 residues. The V segment lost 3 bases and the J segment 4 bases; nucleotides outside the gene matches: 8. As DNA, the CDR3 is TGTGCCACCAGTGATCCGACAGGGATAAGAGGGGCCAACGTCCTGACTTTC. Amino acid sequence: CATSDPTGIRGANVLTF.

This chain uses TRBV2 with TRBJ2-4; no firm D call. V lost 6 bases to trimming and J lost 0 bases, with 12 bases between them. Germline V gene lookup returns CDR1 SNHLY and CDR2 FYNNEI. The CDR3 extends over 15 amino acids. CDR3 in amino acids: CASSSVILAKNIQYF. As DNA, the CDR3 is TGTGCCAGCAGCTCCGTCATACTAGCCAAAAACATTCAGTACTTC.

The CDR3 loop reads CASSRLAGTDTQYF. The CDR3 region has the DNA TGTGCCAGCAGCCGACTAGCGGGGACAGATACGCAGTATTTT. The chain has TRBV28 and TRBJ2-3; 11 bases map to TRBD2. V gave up 6 bases and J gave up 3 bases; unmatched junction bases: 2. Looked up from germline, CDR1 is MDHEN and CDR2 is SYDVKM. This CDR3 is 14 amino acids long.

This chain uses TRBV5-8 with TRBJ1-6; a possible D gene is TRBD1 (5 bases). CDR3 length: 15 amino acids. Trimming took off 8 bases at V and 2 bases at J, with 14 bases between the two ends. Per the germline V gene, CDR1 is SGHTS and CDR2 is YDEGEE. The CDR3 coding sequence is TGTGCCAGTACATCGGGGGAGGCCTATAATTCACCCCTCCACTTT. Translating gives CASTSGEAYNSPLHF.

This clone has a single count. The CDR3, as DNA: TGTGCCAGCAGTCGTTCCGGGACAGGTTACAATGAGCAGTTCTTC. Its translation is CASSRSGTGYNEQFF. This chain connects TRBV6-2 or TRBV6-3 to TRBJ2-1, with 8 bases lining up with TRBD1. V lost 5 bases to trimming and J lost 4 bases; unmatched junction nucleotides: 7. The germline CDR1 and CDR2 sequences are MNHEY and SVGEGT. CDR3 size: 15 residues.

The genes are TRBV28 and TRBJ1-5, with D tentatively TRBD1 (6 bases). The germline V gene has CDR1 MDHEN and CDR2 SYDVKM. Trimming left V 6 bases short and J 2 bases short, with 14 bases between. The CDR3 spans 15 residues. The CDR3 region has the DNA TGTGCCAGCAGCACGACAGGCGGGCGCAATCAGCCCCAGCATTTT. It codes for CASSTTGGRNQPQHF.

This chain links TRBV5-8 with TRBJ1-4, with 11 bases matching TRBD1. J gave up 5 bases and V 1 base, and 4 bases lay outside the gene matches. Germline V lookup: CDR1 SGHTS, CDR2 YDEGEE. The CDR3 sequence is 16 residues long. The CDR3 nucleotides are TGTGCCAGCAGCTTGTTCGGGACAGGGGGGAATGAAAAACTGTTTTTT. Its protein is CASSLFGTGGNEKLFF.

The chain joins TRBV7-9 to TRBJ1-4; D not certain. This CDR3 is 13 amino acids long. V lost 3 bases to trimming and J lost 7 bases, with 9 bases between them. Per germline, CDR1 SEHNR and CDR2 FQNEAQ (reference sequence). The CDR3 bases are TGTGCCAGCAGCTTGGCTCATGGTGAAAAACTGTTTTTT. Protein: CASSLAHGEKLFF.

The rearrangement joins TRBV28 to TRBJ1-2; a weak D match, TRBD1 (6 bases). Trimming removed 5 bases at V and 4 bases at J, with 14 bases between. The CDR3 totals 14 residues. The germline V gene encodes CDR1 MDHEN and CDR2 SYDVKM. The CDR3 sequence is CASSVLTGFYGYTF. Here the CDR3 DNA reads TGTGCCAGCAGTGTATTAACAGGGTTCTATGGCTACACCTTC.

This clone was seen only a few times. The chain recombines TRBV13 with TRBJ1-4; 7 positions match TRBD1. The trim removed 5 bases at V and 5 bases at J, leaving 8 bases unmatched. This CDR3 has 15 residues. Germline V gene data show CDR1 as PRHDT and CDR2 as FYEKMQ (reference sequence). Here the CDR3 DNA reads TGTGCCAGCAGCGCCCAACAGGGGAGGAATGAAAAACTGTTTTTT. Its translation: CASSAQQGRNEKLFF.

The chain carries TRBV6-2 or TRBV6-3 and TRBJ2-7; D might be TRBD2 (5 bases). Between the trimmed V and J ends, which lost 2 bases and 6 bases, there was a span of 5 bases. Germline V CDR1 and CDR2: MNHEY, SVGEGT. The CDR3 is 11 residues long. The CDR3 sequence: CASSYEGEQYF. The CDR3 bases are TGTGCCAGCAGTTACGAGGGCGAGCAGTACTTC.

The chain is built from TRBV28 and TRBJ1-4; perhaps TRBD1 as D (6 bases). CDR3 length equals 13 residues. CDR1 is MDHEN and CDR2 is SYDVKM in the germline V gene. The germline V and J ends were trimmed by 7 bases and 8 bases, with 14 bases remaining between them. The CDR3 DNA follows: TGTGCCAGCACTACAGGGAGTCGGGAAAAACTGTTTTTT. Protein product: CASTTGSREKLFF.

This clone has just a few counts. The V and J genes are TRBV10-1 and TRBJ2-1; D is unclear. V was pared by 3 bases and J by 2 bases, with 8 bases between. The CDR3 has 14 residues. From germline, CDR1 is WNHNN and CDR2 SYGVQD (reference sequence). The CDR3 nucleotides are TGCGCCAGCAGTGACAGGATTCCCTACAATGAGCAGTTCTTC. Protein: CASSDRIPYNEQFF.